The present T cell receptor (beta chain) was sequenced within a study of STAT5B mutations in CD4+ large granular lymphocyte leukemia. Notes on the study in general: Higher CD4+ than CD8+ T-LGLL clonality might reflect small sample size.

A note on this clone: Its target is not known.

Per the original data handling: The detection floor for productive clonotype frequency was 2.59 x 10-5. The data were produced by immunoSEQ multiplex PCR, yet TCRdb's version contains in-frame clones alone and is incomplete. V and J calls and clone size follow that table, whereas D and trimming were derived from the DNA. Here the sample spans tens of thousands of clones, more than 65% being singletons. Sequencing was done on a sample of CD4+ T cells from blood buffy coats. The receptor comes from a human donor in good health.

The CDR3 spells CSVKGQGLNTGELFF. The CDR3 DNA reads as TGCAGCGTAAAGGGACAGGGCCTGAACACCGGGGAGCTGTTTTTT. V is TRBV29-1 and J is TRBJ2-2; 9 bases are a match to TRBD1. The CDR3 is made up of 15 amino acids. Germline V gene lookup returns CDR1 SQVTM and CDR2 ANQGSEA. Trimming at V came to 6 bases and at J to 1 base, leaving 6 bases not matched to a gene.